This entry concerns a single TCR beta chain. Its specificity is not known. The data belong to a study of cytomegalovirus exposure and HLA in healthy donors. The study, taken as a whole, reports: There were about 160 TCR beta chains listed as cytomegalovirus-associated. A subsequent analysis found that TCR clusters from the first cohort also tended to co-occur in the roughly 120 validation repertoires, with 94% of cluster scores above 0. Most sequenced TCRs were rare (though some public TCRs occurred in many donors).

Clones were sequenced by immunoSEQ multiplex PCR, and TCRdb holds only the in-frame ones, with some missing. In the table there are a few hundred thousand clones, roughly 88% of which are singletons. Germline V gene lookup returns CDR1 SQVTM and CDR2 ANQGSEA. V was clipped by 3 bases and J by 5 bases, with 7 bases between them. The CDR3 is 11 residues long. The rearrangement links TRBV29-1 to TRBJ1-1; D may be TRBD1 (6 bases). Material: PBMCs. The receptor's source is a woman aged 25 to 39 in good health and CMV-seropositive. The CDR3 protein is CSVEGATEAFF. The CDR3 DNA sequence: TGCAGCGTTGAGGGGGCTACTGAAGCTTTCTTT.